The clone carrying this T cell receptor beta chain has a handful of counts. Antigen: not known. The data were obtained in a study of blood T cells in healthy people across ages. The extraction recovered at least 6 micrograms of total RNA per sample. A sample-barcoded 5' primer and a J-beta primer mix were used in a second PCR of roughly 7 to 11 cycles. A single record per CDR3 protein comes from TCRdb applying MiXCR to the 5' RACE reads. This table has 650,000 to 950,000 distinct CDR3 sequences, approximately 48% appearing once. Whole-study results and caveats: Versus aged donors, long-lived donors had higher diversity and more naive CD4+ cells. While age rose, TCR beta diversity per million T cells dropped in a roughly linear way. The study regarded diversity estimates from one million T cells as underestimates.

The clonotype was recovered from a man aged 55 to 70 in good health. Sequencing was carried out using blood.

The CDR3 spells CASTGGNEQFF. The CDR3 DNA follows: TGTGCCAGCACAGGGGGGAATGAGCAGTTCTTC. This chain links TRBV28 with TRBJ2-1; TRBD1 is a possible D gene (7 bases). Germline V lookup: CDR1 MDHEN, CDR2 SYDVKM. Trimming shortened V by 7 bases and J by 7 bases, and 8 bases separated the two germline ends. CDR3 length: 11 residues.